The next 6 T cell receptor beta chains were all read from a single sample in a study of T cell responses to AZD1222 COVID-19 vaccine. Method: immunoSEQ multiplex PCR; TCRdb's copy keeps in-frame clones and lacks some. Of some 150,000 clones in the sample, around 88% were seen once. The sample in question was peripheral blood, obtained on day 0 of AZD1222 vaccination. These receptors came from an adult in good health.

The chain employs TRBV29-1 and TRBJ2-7, with TRBD1 matching over 8 bases. Trimming at V came to 2 bases and at J to 0 bases, leaving 15 bases not matched to a gene. CDR1 is SQVTM and CDR2 is ANQGSEA in the germline V gene. CDR3 length: 18 amino acids. The CDR3 sequence is CSVEPDRVGLPSSYEQYF. Written as DNA, the CDR3 is TGCAGCGTTGAACCGGACAGGGTTGGACTCCCCAGCTCCTACGAGCAGTACTTC.

This sequence joins TRBV30 and TRBJ1-1; the D is unclear. This CDR3 is built from 13 residues. Trimming left V 5 bases short and J 0 bases short, with 10 bases between. Germline V gives CDR1 GTSNPN, CDR2 SVGIG (reference sequence). This CDR3 is CAWVRNMNTEAFF. The CDR3 bases are TGTGCCTGGGTGAGAAACATGAACACTGAAGCTTTCTTT.

CDR3 region: CSVEETGGGGYTF. The CDR3 DNA follows: TGCAGCGTTGAAGAAACCGGTGGGGGTGGCTACACCTTC. The chain joins TRBV29-1 to TRBJ1-2; D perhaps matches TRBD1 (5 bases). The CDR3 has 13 amino acids. Deletions cut 0 bases from V and 7 bases from J, with 12 bases between. The V gene's germline CDR1 is SQVTM and CDR2 ANQGSEA.

This sequence joins TRBV21-1 and TRBJ2-2; TRBD1, the D gene given by the table, was not confirmed from the DNA. TRBV21-1 is tagged as a pseudogene. The CDR3 consists of 18 residues. The chain's CDR3 is CASSKGAPGQGADGELFF. DNA of the CDR3: TGTGCCAGCAGCAAAGGGGCACCGGGACAGGGGGCTGACGGGGAGCTGTTTTTT.

The CDR3 is CASSSQGGPAEKLFF. CDR3 DNA: TGTGCCAGCAGCTCCCAGGGAGGGCCCGCGGAAAAACTGTTTTTT. This sequence joins TRBV7-2 and TRBJ1-4; D might be TRBD1 (5 bases). This CDR3 region has 15 residues. Germline V gives CDR1 SGHTA, CDR2 FQGNSA. V lost 4 bases and J 8 bases, leaving 17 bases between the germline ends.

The rearrangement uses TRBV11-2 and TRBJ2-1, with TRBD2 identical over 11 bases. Germline CDR1 reads SGHAT; CDR2 reads FQNNGV. The CDR3 is made up of 16 amino acids. J was trimmed by 7 bases and V by 5 bases; bases with no gene match: 10. Here the CDR3 reads CASSATSGSSWNEQFF. The CDR3 nucleotides read TGTGCCAGCAGCGCTACTAGCGGGAGTTCGTGGAATGAGCAGTTCTTC. Based on the CDR3 plus reference TRBV11-2 and TRBJ2-1, the full variable domain is EAGVAQSPRYKIIEKRQSVAFWCNPISGHATLYWYQQILGQGPKLLIQFQNNGVVDDSQLPKDRFSAERLKGVDSTLKIQPAKLEDSAVYLCASSATSGSSWNEQFFGPGTRLTVL.